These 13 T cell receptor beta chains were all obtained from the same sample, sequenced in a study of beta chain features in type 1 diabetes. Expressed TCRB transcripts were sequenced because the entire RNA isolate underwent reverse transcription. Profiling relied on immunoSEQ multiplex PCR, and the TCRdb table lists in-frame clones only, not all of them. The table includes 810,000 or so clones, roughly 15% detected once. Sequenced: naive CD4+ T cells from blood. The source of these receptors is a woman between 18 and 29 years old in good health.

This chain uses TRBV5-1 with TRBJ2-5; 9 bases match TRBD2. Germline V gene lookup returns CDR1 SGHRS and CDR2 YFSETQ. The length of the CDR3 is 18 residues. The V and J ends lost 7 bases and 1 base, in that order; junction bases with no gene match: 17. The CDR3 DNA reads TGCGCCAGCCAACTGACCGGTGCTAGCGGGATGGCCCAAGAGACCCAGTACTTC. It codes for CASQLTGASGMAQETQYF.

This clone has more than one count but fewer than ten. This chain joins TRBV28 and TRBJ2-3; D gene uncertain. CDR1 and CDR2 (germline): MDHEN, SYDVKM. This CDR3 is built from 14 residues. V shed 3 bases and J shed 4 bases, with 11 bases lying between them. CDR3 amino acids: CASSFMVVADTQYF. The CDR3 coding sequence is TGTGCCAGCAGTTTTATGGTAGTGGCAGATACGCAGTATTTT.

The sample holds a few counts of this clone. Here the CDR3 DNA reads TGTGCCAGCAGCCCCCCGGGGCGAGAGACCCAGTACTTC. Translation: CASSPPGRETQYF. The J gene is TRBJ2-5, the V gene TRBV7-9, with D perhaps assigned TRBD1 or TRBD2 (5 bases each). The V and J ends lost 5 bases and 4 bases respectively, with 11 bases between them. The CDR3 runs to 13 residues. CDR1 SEHNR and CDR2 FQNEAQ come from the germline V gene (reference sequence).

CDR3 in amino acids: CASSRETGNYGYTF. The DNA for the CDR3 is TGTGCCAGCAGCCGAGAGACAGGGAACTATGGCTACACCTTC. The gene calls are TRBV7-9 and TRBJ1-2; 7 bases fit TRBD1. The CDR3 contains 14 residues. The germline V gene encodes CDR1 SEHNR and CDR2 FQNEAQ (reference sequence). Losses at the gene ends were 5 bases for V and 2 bases for J; bases not matched to a gene: 5.

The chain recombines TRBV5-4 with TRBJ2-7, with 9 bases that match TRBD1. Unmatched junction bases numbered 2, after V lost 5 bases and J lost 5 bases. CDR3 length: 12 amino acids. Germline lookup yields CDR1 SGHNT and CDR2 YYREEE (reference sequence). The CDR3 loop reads CASRRQGDEQYF. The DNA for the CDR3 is TGTGCCAGCAGAAGACAGGGGGACGAGCAGTACTTC. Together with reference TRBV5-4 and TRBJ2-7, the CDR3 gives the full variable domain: ETGVTQSPTHLIKTRGQQVTLRCSSQSGHNTVSWYQQALGQGPQFIFQYYREEENGRGNFPPRFSGLQFPNYSSELNVNALELDDSALYLCASRRQGDEQYFGPGTRLTVT.

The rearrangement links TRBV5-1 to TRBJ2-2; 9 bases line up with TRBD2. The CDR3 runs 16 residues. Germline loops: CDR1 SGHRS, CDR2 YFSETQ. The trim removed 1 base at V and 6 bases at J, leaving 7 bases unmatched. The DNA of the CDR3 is TGCGCCAGCAGCTTGACCCTTAGCGGGAGCTCCGGGGAGCTGTTTTTT. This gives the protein CASSLTLSGSSGELFF. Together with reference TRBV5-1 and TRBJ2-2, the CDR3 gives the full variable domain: KAGVTQTPRYLIKTRGQQVTLSCSPISGHRSVSWYQQTPGQGLQFLFEYFSETQRNKGNFPGRFSGRQFSNSRSEMNVSTLELGDSALYLCASSLTLSGSSGELFFGEGSRLTVL.

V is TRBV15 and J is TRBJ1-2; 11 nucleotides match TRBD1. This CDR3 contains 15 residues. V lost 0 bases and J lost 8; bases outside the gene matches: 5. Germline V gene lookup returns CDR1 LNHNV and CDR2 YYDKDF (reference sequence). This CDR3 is CATSRDMGQGVGYTF. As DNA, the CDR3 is TGTGCCACCAGCAGAGATATGGGACAGGGGGTCGGCTACACCTTC.

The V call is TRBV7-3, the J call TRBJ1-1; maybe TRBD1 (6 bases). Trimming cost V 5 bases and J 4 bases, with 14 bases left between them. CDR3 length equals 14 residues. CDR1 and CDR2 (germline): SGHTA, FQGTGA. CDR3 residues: CASSPGGLTTEAFF. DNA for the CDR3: TGTGCCAGCAGCCCGGGGGGCCTAACCACTGAAGCTTTCTTT.

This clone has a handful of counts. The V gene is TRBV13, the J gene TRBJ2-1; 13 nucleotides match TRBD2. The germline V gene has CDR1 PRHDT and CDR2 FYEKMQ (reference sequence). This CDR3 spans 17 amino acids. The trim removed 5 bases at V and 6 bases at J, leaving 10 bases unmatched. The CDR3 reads CASSQGLAGVFGNEQFF. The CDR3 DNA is TGTGCCAGCAGCCAAGGACTAGCGGGAGTATTCGGCAATGAGCAGTTCTTC.

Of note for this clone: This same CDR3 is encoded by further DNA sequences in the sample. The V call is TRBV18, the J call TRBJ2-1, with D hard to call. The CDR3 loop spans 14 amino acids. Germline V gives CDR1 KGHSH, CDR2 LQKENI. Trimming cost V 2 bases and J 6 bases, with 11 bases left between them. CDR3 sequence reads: CASSPGQGGNEQFF. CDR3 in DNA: TGTGCCAGCTCACCAGGGCAAGGTGGCAATGAGCAGTTCTTC.

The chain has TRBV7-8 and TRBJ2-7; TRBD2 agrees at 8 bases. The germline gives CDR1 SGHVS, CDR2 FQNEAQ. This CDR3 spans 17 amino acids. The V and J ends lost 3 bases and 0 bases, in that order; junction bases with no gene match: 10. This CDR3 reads CASSFSPGGRSSYEQYF. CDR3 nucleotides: TGTGCCAGCAGCTTCTCCCCCGGCGGGAGGAGCTCCTACGAGCAGTACTTC.

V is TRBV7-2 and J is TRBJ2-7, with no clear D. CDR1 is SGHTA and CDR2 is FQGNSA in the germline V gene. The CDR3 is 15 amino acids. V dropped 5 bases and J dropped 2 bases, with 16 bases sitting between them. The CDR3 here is CASSPFWAQTYEQYF. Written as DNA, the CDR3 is TGTGCCAGCAGCCCCTTTTGGGCCCAAACCTACGAGCAGTACTTC.

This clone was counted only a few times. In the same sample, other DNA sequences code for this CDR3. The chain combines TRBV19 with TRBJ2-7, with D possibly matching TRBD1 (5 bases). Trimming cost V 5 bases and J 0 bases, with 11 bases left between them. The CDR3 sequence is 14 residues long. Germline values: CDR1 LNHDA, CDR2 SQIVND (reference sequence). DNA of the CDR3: TGTGCCAGTAGTCGACAGAAGAGCTCCTACGAGCAGTACTTC. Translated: CASSRQKSSYEQYF.